This record looks at one T cell receptor (beta chain) sequence and its context. This entry belongs to a study of blood T cell repertoires in COVID-19. Across the study: Sources were T cells, B-cell-depleted T cells, or PBMCs; the material itself was cDNA or gDNA.

The table came from immunoSEQ multiplex PCR; TCRdb's copy has only in-frame clones and leaves some out. The data contain around 140,000 clones, approximately 88% of them seen just once; the ten biggest clones take up more than 2%. CDR1 and CDR2 (germline): LNHDA, SQIVND (reference sequence). The germline V and J ends were trimmed by 0 bases and 3 bases, with 14 bases remaining between them. The CDR3 runs to 16 residues. The specimen was peripheral blood. This chain connects TRBV19 to TRBJ1-2; a possible D gene is TRBD1 (5 bases). The receptor was derived from a man between 65 and 80 years old with active COVID-19. In DNA, the CDR3 is TGTGCCAGTAGTATAGAAGATGCGGGGGATTACTATGGCTACACCTTC. As protein: CASSIEDAGDYYGYTF.